Sequencing of this TCR beta chain was carried out in a study of cytomegalovirus exposure and HLA in healthy donors. This CDR3 comprises 15 residues. Trimming removed 2 bases from V and 6 bases from J, with 15 bases in between. Germline CDR1 SGHRS, CDR2 YFSETQ. The PCR used 60 Vbeta and 13 Jbeta primers. Measured with immunoSEQ multiplex PCR; TCRdb has only the in-frame clones, and not every one. Altogether more than 95,000 clones are present, under 90% being singletons, with the ten largest covering roughly 4%. The sequence was collected from a middle-aged woman in good health and CMV-seropositive. The genes are TRBV5-1 and TRBJ2-1; tentative D call: TRBD2 (5 bases). Sequenced material: PBMCs. CDR3 nucleotides: TGCGCCAGCAGCTTTGGGCTAGCAGGCTCCAATGAGCAGTTCTTC. Translation gives CASSFGLAGSNEQFF.